This is a list of T cell receptor beta chains from one sample in a study of T cell responses to AZD1222 COVID-19 vaccine. Profiled with immunoSEQ multiplex PCR; TCRdb holds only in-frame clones, not every one. This table holds roughly 120,000 clones, 70% to 85% found once. Source: peripheral blood, taken on day 0 of AZD1222 vaccination. All receptors derive from an adult in good health. The CDR3 runs from the conserved cysteine through the conserved F or W. D genes are given only for firm matches.

v_call	j_call	d_call	cdr3_aa
TRBV6-5	TRBJ2-7	NA	CASTQGGEQYF
TRBV3-1/TRBV3-2	TRBJ2-3	NA	CASSQDDSGADTQYF
TRBV6-6	TRBJ1-1	NA	CASSPQGNTEAFF
TRBV28	TRBJ1-2	NA	CASSSPLEANYGYTF
TRBV7-2	TRBJ2-1	TRBD2	CASSLVGTSGNYNEQFF
TRBV4-3	TRBJ1-1	NA	CASSQGRGAEAFF
TRBV7-8	TRBJ2-7	NA	CASSRGQVHSDEQYF
TRBV4-1	TRBJ1-5	NA	CASSQEAPRDQPQHF
TRBV10-3	TRBJ2-7	TRBD2	CAISESRAGGYYEQYF
TRBV15	TRBJ1-4	NA	CATSRTMGTGNEKLFF
TRBV19	TRBJ1-5	TRBD1	CASSIVWDRARNQPQHF
TRBV4-3	TRBJ2-1	TRBD2	CASSLGLAGGYNEQFF
TRBV23-1	TRBJ2-5	NA	CASTDNRVETQYF
TRBV3-1/TRBV3-2	TRBJ2-5	NA	CASIGPAGPRLQETQYF
TRBV28	TRBJ1-2	NA	CASSGSYYGYTF
TRBV30	TRBJ1-4	NA	CAWTVGGFDEKLFF
TRBV6-4	TRBJ2-2	NA	CASSGQNTGELFF
TRBV16	TRBJ1-5	NA	CASSQEGNSNQPQHF
TRBV5-1	TRBJ1-1	NA	CASSLDLGRNTEAFF
TRBV30	TRBJ1-5	NA	CAWRLAAGRNQPQHF
TRBV5-1	TRBJ1-2	NA	CASSPRGDYGYTF
TRBV28	TRBJ1-2	NA	CASWDRARLGYTF
TRBV2	TRBJ1-2	NA	CASSDRGYYGYTF
TRBV5-6	TRBJ1-1	NA	CASSLESGVNTEAFF
TRBV6-5	TRBJ1-2	NA	CASSYPGVGYTF
TRBV27	TRBJ1-1	NA	CASTTGNTEAFF
TRBV10-3	TRBJ2-7	NA	CAIFSPGQGNEQYF
TRBV5-6	TRBJ2-5	NA	CASSLSETQYF
TRBV7-9	TRBJ1-1	NA	CASSYAPNTEAFF
TRBV5-6	TRBJ2-7	NA	CASTRDIGRDEQYF
TRBV12-3/TRBV12-4	TRBJ2-7	NA	CATQGQGGYEQYF
TRBV10-3	TRBJ1-1	TRBD1	CAISERGPDTEAFF
TRBV6-2/TRBV6-3	TRBJ2-3	NA	CASSAPGRRGSDTQYF
TRBV2	TRBJ1-4	NA	CASSEIYWLNEKLFF
TRBV30	TRBJ1-2	NA	CAWSDRESGYTF
TRBV7-2	TRBJ2-2	TRBD1	CASSEQGLDTGELFF
TRBV9	TRBJ2-5	TRBD2	CASSSALRLAGGIGVETQYF
TRBV7-2	TRBJ2-3	NA	CASTSWGGRDFPTDTQYF
TRBV3-1/TRBV3-2	TRBJ2-5	NA	CASSQDRGGGETQYF
TRBV7-2	TRBJ1-1	TRBD1	CASSAQTGGSEAFF
TRBV28	TRBJ1-2	TRBD1	CASRTYRGQGEGYTF
TRBV6-5	TRBJ2-3	NA	CASSYSELSTDTQYF